The present T cell receptor (beta chain) was sequenced within a study of T cell responses to AZD1222 COVID-19 vaccine. Clones were sequenced by immunoSEQ multiplex PCR, and TCRdb holds only the in-frame ones, with some missing. The repertoire holds around 150,000 clones, with about 92% as singletons. The V gene's germline CDR1 is MNHEY and CDR2 SMNVEV (reference sequence). The CDR3 runs to 16 residues. V shed 2 bases and J shed 4 bases, with 18 bases lying between them. The receptor's source is an adult who received the AZD1222 COVID-19 vaccine. The sequencing used peripheral blood, collected 28 days after the second AZD1222 dose. V and J are TRBV27 and TRBJ2-7; D is perhaps TRBD1 (5 bases). CDR3 nucleotides: TGTGCCAGCAGTTTAGAGGCAGGGTTCGTCTCATACGAGCAGTACTTC. Translation gives CASSLEAGFVSYEQYF.